This T cell receptor beta chain was sequenced for a study of T-cell memory formation after mild COVID-19. Study results and limitations: Specificity for SARS-CoV-2 was not confirmed among the second-wave clones peaking on day 37. The main location of contracting CD4+ clones was CM and EM, and that of contracting CD8+ clones was EMRA. Contracting clones from day 15 to 85 had balanced CD4/CD8; later expanders favoured CD4+.

Employing constant-segment primers, 5'RACE generated TCR alpha and TCR beta cDNA libraries bearing sample barcodes and UMIs. One entry per CDR3 protein results from TCRdb running MiXCR on the 5' RACE reads. The sample carries about 310,000 distinct CDR3 sequences, more than 15% recorded once. CDR3 size: 16 residues. V was shortened by 0 bases and J by 1 base, with 12 bases between the two germline ends. CDR1 ENHRY and CDR2 SYGVKD come from the germline V gene. A remark on this clonotype: Antigen unknown.

This clonotype originated in a man aged 18 to 30 who had mild COVID-19 (a few samples of this study predate the infection). Cell type and time point are not known. The sample was PBMCs or a T cell subset sorted from them (not recorded which). This rearrangement joins TRBV10-3 to TRBJ1-2; D is ambiguous. The CDR3: CAISESKVRDNYGYTF. CDR3 bases: TGTGCCATCAGTGAGTCGAAGGTTAGGGATAACTATGGCTACACCTTC.